The 27 T cell receptor beta chains listed next were all sequenced from one sample in a study of T-cell reconstitution after alpha-beta-depleted transplantation in children. The TCRbeta library was prepared with unique molecular identifiers. Via MiXCR, TCRdb re-called the PCR reads, giving one row per CDR3 protein. The sample yields some 490,000 distinct CDR3 sequences, under 15% seen once. This specimen was PBMCs from the stem cell graft donor, taken from the stem cell graft. The source of these receptors is a human donor who donated a stem cell graft to a child with combined immunodeficiency.

The V call is TRBV25-1, the J call TRBJ2-5, with D hard to call. The germline gives CDR1 MGHDK, CDR2 SYGVNS. The V gene lost 7 bases and the J gene lost 2 bases, with 5 bases spanning the gap. The CDR3 extends over 11 amino acids. The CDR3 is CASMRQETQYF. For the CDR3, the DNA is TGTGCCAGCATGAGGCAAGAGACCCAGTACTTC.

This clonotype was observed many times. The chain is built from TRBV6-5 and TRBJ2-5; D gene unclear. Germline V gene data show CDR1 as MNHEY and CDR2 as SVGAGI. Trimming stripped 4 bases from V and 1 base from J, with 7 bases between. The CDR3 is 13 amino acids. The CDR3 bases are TGTGCCAGCAGTTCCGGTTTCCAAGAGACCCAGTACTTC. It translates to CASSSGFQETQYF.

This chain joins TRBV5-1 and TRBJ1-1; D is uncertain. The CDR3 spans 14 residues. Germline CDR1 is SGHRS and CDR2 is YFSETQ. Deletions cut 2 bases from V and 2 bases from J, with 10 bases between. The CDR3 region has the DNA TGCGCCAGCAGCTTTAGCACAGCTAACACTGAAGCTTTCTTT. Its translation: CASSFSTANTEAFF.

This clonotype was detected ten times or more. The J gene is TRBJ2-1, the V gene TRBV12-3 or TRBV12-4, with 10 nucleotides matching TRBD1. There are 14 residues in the CDR3. V gave up 6 bases and J gave up 3 bases; unmatched junction bases: 2. CDR3 coding DNA: TGTGCCAGCAGCGGACAGGGGGTCTACAATGAGCAGTTCTTC. This gives the protein CASSGQGVYNEQFF.

This clonotype was found a few times. The junction and the germline gene differ at one end; a read error may be behind it. The J gene is TRBJ2-3, the V gene TRBV7-2; D may be TRBD2 (6 bases). The CDR3 is 12 residues long. Germline V gene lookup returns CDR1 SGHTA and CDR2 FQGNSA. In DNA form, the CDR3 reads TGTGCCAGCAGCCTAGCCCCGGGACTTCCGGAATTT. Residues: CASSLAPGLPEF.

This clonotype was counted once. CDR3 nucleotides: TGTGCCAGCGGTCCGGGGCTCGTAGCCAAAAACATTCAGTACTTC. Translating it yields CASGPGLVAKNIQYF. The genes are TRBV6-2 or TRBV6-3 and TRBJ2-4; D possibly matches TRBD1 or TRBD2 (5 bases each). The germline V and J ends were trimmed by 8 bases and 0 bases, with 14 bases remaining between them. The CDR3 runs to 15 residues. Germline V lookup: CDR1 MNHEY, CDR2 SVGEGT.

The chain recombines TRBV11-2 with TRBJ2-7, with TRBD1 matching 7 bases. CDR3 length: 15 residues. Trimming at V came to 5 bases and at J to 0 bases, leaving 7 bases not matched to a gene. Germline V lookup: CDR1 SGHAT, CDR2 FQNNGV. The chain's CDR3 is CASSADRASSYEQYF. CDR3 nucleotide sequence: TGTGCCAGCAGCGCCGACAGGGCGAGCTCCTACGAGCAGTACTTC.

Many counts were recorded for this clonotype. The rearrangement links TRBV6-5 to TRBJ1-3; D unresolved. Germline V gene sequence: CDR1 MNHEY, CDR2 SVGAGI. CDR3 length equals 14 residues. Between the trimmed V and J ends, which lost 3 bases and 3 bases, there was a span of 9 bases. The CDR3: CASSYSSDGNTIYF. DNA of the CDR3: TGTGCCAGCAGTTATTCGTCAGATGGAAACACCATATATTTT.

This clonotype was detected many times. This chain uses TRBV21-1 with TRBJ2-3; the table's D gene call, TRBD2, was not cross checked with the DNA. TRBV21-1 is a documented pseudogene. The length of the CDR3 is 16 residues. CDR3: CASSRKADPCTDTQYF. The CDR3 DNA reads TGTGCCAGCAGCAGAAAAGCGGATCCGTGCACAGATACGCAGTATTTT.

The gene calls are TRBV11-2 and TRBJ2-3, with D possibly being TRBD2 (5 bases). CDR1 and CDR2 from the germline V gene are SGHAT and FQNNGV. The CDR3 runs to 18 residues. The germline V and J ends were trimmed by 5 bases and 0 bases, with 21 bases remaining between them. CDR3 coding DNA: TGTGCCAGCAGCCAGTATATCCTCAGCGGTGCTAGCACAGATACGCAGTATTTT. This translates into CASSQYILSGASTDTQYF.

This sequence joins TRBV4-1 and TRBJ1-2, with D possibly being TRBD1 (5 bases). With 6 bases removed from V and 0 bases from J, the gap between germline ends came to 11 bases. Germline CDR1 is MGHRA and CDR2 is YSYEKL. The CDR3 loop spans 14 amino acids. CDR3 protein: CASSAGRTNYGYTF. The CDR3 coding sequence is TGCGCCAGCAGTGCAGGGCGGACTAACTATGGCTACACCTTC.

This clonotype was found a few times. CDR3 protein: CASSKTPGLAEQYF. DNA of the CDR3: TGTGCCAGCAGCAAGACGCCAGGGCTGGCCGAGCAGTACTTC. V usage is TRBV7-6 and J usage is TRBJ2-7; tentative D call: TRBD1 (5 bases). From germline, CDR1 is SGHVS and CDR2 FNYEAQ. The CDR3 sequence is 14 residues long. Trimming cost V 5 bases and J 6 bases, with 17 bases left between them.

The table lists this clonotype with a few counts. This chain links TRBV12-3 or TRBV12-4 with TRBJ1-6; D call uncertain. Trimming took 1 base from V and 9 from J, leaving 10 bases between them. CDR3 length equals 14 residues. This chain's CDR3 is CASSLGRVGSPLHF. The CDR3 region has the DNA TGTGCCAGCAGTTTAGGTCGGGTTGGTTCACCCCTCCACTTT.

The chain has TRBV6-5 and TRBJ2-7; no reliable D call. Germline V lookup: CDR1 MNHEY, CDR2 SVGAGI. V lost 8 bases and J lost 13, with 18 bases in between. The CDR3 is 11 residues long. The CDR3 region is CASGTTRALYF. The CDR3 coding sequence is TGTGCCAGCGGAACGACAAGGGCCCTTTACTTC.

This clonotype was picked up a small number of times. The rearrangement uses TRBV5-1 and TRBJ2-3; a possible D gene is TRBD1 (6 bases). The CDR3 consists of 14 residues. The V gene's germline CDR1 is SGHRS and CDR2 YFSETQ. V lost 4 bases and J 0 bases, leaving 9 bases between the germline ends. The DNA of the CDR3 is TGCGCCAGCAGCACAGGGAAGAGCACAGATACGCAGTATTTT. It yields the protein CASSTGKSTDTQYF.

In this sample, this clonotype turned up many times. This chain links TRBV29-1 with TRBJ2-5, with 7 positions matching TRBD1. Germline CDR1 is SQVTM and CDR2 is ANQGSEA. Trimming took 1 base from V and 5 from J; bases not matched to a gene: 4. The CDR3 has 13 residues. Here the CDR3 reads CSVEGSTGETQYF. Written as DNA, the CDR3 is TGCAGCGTTGAAGGGTCGACAGGGGAGACCCAGTACTTC.

This clonotype was observed at least ten times. The rearrangement joins TRBV27 to TRBJ2-2; maybe TRBD2 (5 bases). The germline V gene encodes CDR1 MNHEY and CDR2 SMNVEV (reference sequence). CDR3 length: 14 residues. Trimming cost V 7 bases and J 3 bases, with 12 bases left between them. This chain's CDR3 is CASKNGDHTGELFF. CDR3 DNA: TGTGCCAGCAAGAACGGGGATCACACCGGGGAGCTGTTTTTT.

The chain combines TRBV24-1 with TRBJ2-1; 7 bases are a match to TRBD2. Germline trimming cut 8 bases from V and 2 bases from J; bases unmatched to any gene: 5. This CDR3 has 14 residues. Germline-derived CDR1 and CDR2 are KGHDR and SFDVKD. CDR3 region: CATITGGPYNEQFF. DNA for the CDR3: TGTGCCACCATCACGGGGGGTCCCTACAATGAGCAGTTCTTC.

This clonotype was counted many times. This chain connects TRBV29-1 to TRBJ1-4; TRBD1 agrees at 7 bases. V lost 7 bases to trimming and J lost 8 bases; unmatched junction nucleotides: 16. This CDR3 has 15 amino acids. Germline lookup yields CDR1 SQVTM and CDR2 ANQGSEA. The CDR3: CSAGNQGVLREKLFF. The CDR3 nucleotides are TGCAGCGCTGGAAACCAGGGGGTATTACGGGAAAAACTGTTTTTT.

The genes are TRBV24-1 and TRBJ2-5; D may be TRBD1 (6 bases). Looked up from germline, CDR1 is KGHDR and CDR2 is SFDVKD. The CDR3 totals 15 residues. Between the trimmed V and J ends, which lost 3 bases and 0 bases, there was a span of 10 bases. The CDR3: CATSDTGKYQETQYF. The CDR3 DNA reads TGTGCCACCAGTGATACAGGGAAGTACCAAGAGACCCAGTACTTC.

The V gene is TRBV11-3, the J gene TRBJ2-7; tentatively, D is TRBD2 (6 bases). V was shortened by 0 bases and J by 3 bases, with 18 bases between the two germline ends. Looked up from germline, CDR1 is SGHNT and CDR2 is YENEEA. The CDR3 loop spans 17 amino acids. CDR3 protein: CASSLDTRTIGFYEQYF. The DNA for the CDR3 is TGTGCCAGCAGCTTAGATACCCGGACTATTGGTTTCTACGAGCAGTACTTC.

The chain recombines TRBV9 with TRBJ2-1; D may be TRBD1 (6 bases). Trimming removed 3 bases at V and 9 bases at J, with 13 bases between. Per germline, CDR1 SGDLS and CDR2 YYNGEE. The CDR3 loop spans 13 amino acids. The DNA of the CDR3 is TGTGCCAGCAGCGCCCTACTAGGGGGTGAGCAGTTCTTC. The encoded protein is CASSALLGGEQFF.

This clonotype was recorded at least ten times. V and J are TRBV5-1 and TRBJ2-7, with 7 bases identical to TRBD1. The CDR3 runs to 13 residues. Germline assignment: CDR1 SGHRS and CDR2 YFSETQ. The J segment lost 8 bases and the V segment lost 5 bases, leaving 10 bases of the junction unmatched. The CDR3 region has the DNA TGCGCCAGCAGATTCGACAGGGACATAAAGCAGTACTTC. The encoded protein is CASRFDRDIKQYF.

This clonotype has only a few counts. The J gene is TRBJ2-1, the V gene TRBV2, with 7 bases lining up with TRBD2. Germline assignment: CDR1 SNHLY and CDR2 FYNNEI. Unmatched junction bases numbered 9, after V lost 7 bases and J lost 0 bases. The CDR3 contains 16 residues. The CDR3 coding sequence is TGTGCCAGCAAGCGGGACCGCTTTAGCTCCTACAATGAGCAGTTCTTC. Protein product: CASKRDRFSSYNEQFF.

This clonotype was seen a handful of times. The chain uses TRBV20-1 and TRBJ2-7; TRBD2 aligns across 8 bases. V dropped 5 bases and J dropped 1; count of bases not matched to a gene: 7. The CDR3 runs 14 residues. CDR1 DFQATT and CDR2 SNEGSKA come from the germline V gene (reference sequence). CDR3 residues: CSAVKIAGSYEQYF. The CDR3 DNA follows: TGCAGTGCTGTAAAAATAGCGGGGTCCTACGAGCAGTACTTC.

This chain links TRBV10-3 with TRBJ2-7; D gene ambiguous. V lost 0 bases and J lost 7, with 10 bases in between. The germline V gene has CDR1 ENHRY and CDR2 SYGVKD. The length of the CDR3 is 13 residues. In nucleotides, the CDR3 is TGTGCCATCAGTGAGTCCGACCGGAAGGAGCAGTACTTC. This encodes CAISESDRKEQYF.

The chain recombines TRBV10-3 with TRBJ2-2; weak D call: TRBD2 (7 bases). Germline CDR1 ENHRY, CDR2 SYGVKD. CDR3 length: 14 residues. Between the trimmed V and J ends, which lost 6 bases and 4 bases, there was a span of 12 bases. The CDR3 sequence: CAISRGGGTGELFF. The DNA of the CDR3 is TGTGCCATCAGCAGGGGCGGGGGCACCGGGGAGCTGTTTTTT.